The sequence of this T cell receptor beta chain was determined in a study of T cells after posttransplantation cyclophosphamide. CDR1 is LNHDA, CDR2 SQIVND, per germline (reference sequence). V dropped 6 bases and J dropped 7 bases, with 12 bases sitting between them. This CDR3 contains 12 residues. Concerning this clone itself: Its antigen is currently unknown.

Busulfan-fludarabine conditioning, marrow transplant, and cyclophosphamide on days +3 and +4 were administered. The repertoire was sequenced with immunoSEQ multiplex PCR; TCRdb's copy has only in-frame clones and lacks some. The table has under 50,000 clones, roughly 87% seen once. Study results and limitations: Recipient CMV seropositivity and CMV reactivation strongly tracked TRB clonality. Blood and skin or GI T cell repertoires showed limited TRB overlap.

The rearrangement uses TRBV19 and TRBJ1-1; TRBD1 might be the D (5 bases). The receptor comes from a male patient aged 55 to 70 who received an allogeneic stem cell transplant from a related donor and was CMV-positive. Some T cells may possibly be graft donor cells. The sequencing used PBMCs, collected around 58 days after allogeneic stem cell transplant with posttransplant cyclophosphamide. CDR3 region: CASSRMGGEAFF. As DNA, the CDR3 is TGTGCCAGTAGCCGGATGGGGGGTGAAGCTTTCTTT.